This TCR beta chain was retrieved from a study of blood T cell repertoires in COVID-19. In the original processing: Estimates of nucleated cell counts were drawn from the amplification of reference gene primers. Some clones are missing from TCRdb's copy, which holds only in-frame ones; the method was immunoSEQ multiplex PCR. Clonal size and the V and J genes are those of that table, whereas D and trimming came from the DNA. The table records tens of thousands of clones, about nine tenths of them present only once. The CDR3 contains 16 residues. Germline V lookup: CDR1 SGHRS, CDR2 YFSETQ. V dropped 1 base and J dropped 0 bases, with 14 bases sitting between them.

The rearrangement links TRBV5-1 to TRBJ2-7; D is undetermined. The sequenced sample was peripheral blood. The TCR originated in a woman over 75 with acute or convalescent COVID-19. This CDR3 reads CASSLSVSSDSYEQYF. The CDR3 DNA sequence: TGCGCCAGCAGCTTGTCGGTGAGTTCCGACTCCTACGAGCAGTACTTC.